This passage covers 19 T cell receptor beta chains from one sample sequenced in a study of T cell responses to AZD1222 COVID-19 vaccine. Assay used: immunoSEQ multiplex PCR; TCRdb lists only in-frame clones, some missing. The repertoire has about 150,000 clones, about nine tenths of them found once; the top ten carry about 14%. The material was peripheral blood, obtained on day 0 of AZD1222 vaccination. All receptors derive from an adult in good health.

This chain connects TRBV28 to TRBJ1-4; 8 bases are a match to TRBD1. The CDR3 spans 15 residues. Germline assignment: CDR1 MDHEN and CDR2 SYDVKM. V lost 9 bases to trimming and J lost 5 bases; unmatched junction nucleotides: 11. Here the CDR3 reads CASQSTGGSNEKLFF. The CDR3 DNA sequence: TGTGCCAGTCAATCAACAGGGGGTTCCAATGAAAAACTGTTTTTT.

With respect to this clone: Additional DNA sequences in this sample encode the identical CDR3. The chain recombines TRBV9 with TRBJ1-1; no firm D call. The CDR3 sequence is 15 residues long. Trimming shortened V by 2 bases and J by 1 base, and 12 bases separated the two germline ends. Germline V lookup: CDR1 SGDLS, CDR2 YYNGEE. The CDR3 loop reads CASSVGGQRNTEAFF. The CDR3, as DNA: TGTGCCAGCAGCGTCGGAGGGCAGAGGAACACTGAAGCTTTCTTT.

The V gene is TRBV29-1, the J gene TRBJ1-1; D is undetermined. CDR1 is SQVTM and CDR2 is ANQGSEA in the germline V gene. This CDR3 is 13 amino acids long. The V gene lost 3 bases and the J gene lost 1 base, with 9 bases spanning the gap. CDR3 protein: CSVERAQNTEAFF. For the CDR3, the DNA is TGCAGCGTTGAGAGGGCACAGAACACTGAAGCTTTCTTT. The entire variable domain, with the rest obtained from reference TRBV29-1 and TRBJ1-1, is as follows: SAVISQKPSRDICQRGTSLTIQCQVDSQVTMMFWYRQQPGQSLTLIATANQGSEATYESGFVIDKFPISRPNLTFSTLTVSNMSPEDSSIYLCSVERAQNTEAFFGQGTRLTVV.

This chain links TRBV30 with TRBJ1-2; the D is unclear. CDR3 length equals 13 residues. CDR1 and CDR2 (germline): GTSNPN, SVGIG (reference sequence). V lost 3 bases and J lost 2, with 10 bases in between. The chain's CDR3 is CAWRIDGNYGYTF. DNA of the CDR3: TGTGCCTGGAGGATAGACGGGAACTATGGCTACACCTTC. The full variable domain, with the rest looked up from reference TRBV30 and TRBJ1-2, is SQTIHQWPATLVQPVGSPLSLECTVEGTSNPNLYWYRQAAGRGLQLLFYSVGIGQISSEVPQNLSASRPQDRQFILSSKKLLLSDSGFYLCAWRIDGNYGYTFGSGTRLTVV.

The chain combines TRBV28 with TRBJ2-2, with D maybe TRBD1 (5 bases). The V end was cut by 5 bases, the J end by 3 bases, with 13 bases between. CDR1 is MDHEN, CDR2 SYDVKM, per germline. The CDR3 has 15 amino acids. The CDR3 protein is CASSLIGVDTGELFF. The DNA for the CDR3 is TGTGCCAGCAGTCTCATAGGGGTCGACACCGGGGAGCTGTTTTTT.

The chain is built from TRBV4-1 and TRBJ2-1, with 9 nucleotides matching TRBD1. After removal of 4 bases from V and 5 bases from J, the junction contained 12 bases not matched to a gene. The CDR3 is made up of 17 amino acids. Germline V lookup: CDR1 MGHRA, CDR2 YSYEKL. CDR3 sequence reads: CASSPQTGTGINNEQFF. CDR3 bases: TGCGCCAGCAGCCCCCAAACCGGGACAGGGATCAACAATGAGCAGTTCTTC.

CDR3 coding DNA: TGTGCCAGCAGCAGACAGGGGAGCACTGAAGCTTTCTTT. Translating gives CASSRQGSTEAFF. This chain uses TRBV11-3 with TRBJ1-1; 8 bases are shared with TRBD1. The CDR3 spans 13 residues. Losses at the gene ends were 5 bases for V and 4 bases for J; bases not matched to a gene: 3. The germline V gene encodes CDR1 SGHNT and CDR2 YENEEA.

The rearrangement uses TRBV5-8 and TRBJ2-3; D perhaps matches TRBD2 (6 bases). There are 14 residues in the CDR3. V was cut by 2 bases and J by 5 bases, with 12 bases left in between. Germline assignment: CDR1 SGHTS and CDR2 YDEGEE. The CDR3 DNA sequence: TGTGCCAGCAGCTTTCGGGACGGGGGAGATACGCAGTATTTT. Its protein is CASSFRDGGDTQYF. The variable domain in full, with the rest retrieved from reference TRBV5-8 and TRBJ2-3, is EAGVTQSPTHLIKTRGQQATLRCSPISGHTSVYWYQQALGLGLQFLLWYDEGEERNRGNFPPRFSGRQFPNYSSELNVNALELEDSALYLCASSFRDGGDTQYFGPGTRLTVL.

The chain employs TRBV18 and TRBJ2-1, with D tentatively TRBD1 (6 bases). Germline V gives CDR1 KGHSH, CDR2 LQKENI. CDR3 size: 15 residues. The germline V and J ends were trimmed by 6 bases and 5 bases, with 17 bases remaining between them. This CDR3 is CASSPGTPANNEQFF. As DNA, the CDR3 is TGTGCCAGCTCGCCCGGGACACCCGCTAACAATGAGCAGTTCTTC.

This chain joins TRBV7-2 and TRBJ1-1; tentative D call: TRBD1 (6 bases). Looked up from germline, CDR1 is SGHTA and CDR2 is FQGNSA. With 4 bases removed from V and 5 bases from J, the gap between germline ends came to 11 bases. This CDR3 has 13 amino acids. The CDR3 is CASSSTQGTEAFF. Here the CDR3 DNA reads TGTGCCAGCAGCTCCACCCAGGGGACTGAAGCTTTCTTT.

This clone was counted only a few times. The V gene is TRBV6-2 or TRBV6-3, the J gene TRBJ1-2, with TRBD1 as a possible D gene (5 bases). Germline V CDR1 and CDR2: MNHEY, SVGEGT. V shed 0 bases and J shed 6 bases, with 8 bases lying between them. The CDR3 is 13 amino acids. Here the CDR3 reads CASSYSRGDGYTF. The CDR3 region has the DNA TGTGCCAGCAGTTACTCCAGAGGGGATGGCTACACCTTC.

The chain combines TRBV7-9 with TRBJ1-1; no reliable D call. The CDR3 sequence is 15 residues long. The V end lost 3 bases, the J end lost 1 base, and 12 bases lay between the germline ends. Germline CDR1 SEHNR, CDR2 FQNEAQ (reference sequence). The CDR3 coding sequence is TGTGCCAGCAGCTTTGGAGTTCCGACGAACACTGAAGCTTTCTTT. Protein: CASSFGVPTNTEAFF.

The V call is TRBV19, the J call TRBJ1-5; D might be TRBD1 (5 bases). The CDR3 loop spans 13 amino acids. Trimming pared 1 base from V and 5 bases from J, leaving 6 bases between. The V gene's germline CDR1 is LNHDA and CDR2 SQIVND (reference sequence). The CDR3 DNA follows: TGTGCCAGTAGTATAGGGGGGGATCAGCCCCAGCATTTT. As protein: CASSIGGDQPQHF.

The chain uses TRBV12-5 and TRBJ2-5, with 8 bases lining up with TRBD1. Per germline, CDR1 LGHNT and CDR2 FRNRAP. V dropped 1 base and J dropped 6; count of bases not matched to a gene: 19. The CDR3 loop spans 19 amino acids. DNA of the CDR3: TGTGCTAGTGGTTTGGCAAGAGAGTCTTCCGGGACAGGTGGGCAGACCCAGTACTTC. Protein product: CASGLARESSGTGGQTQYF.

CDR3 region: CASSYLASGGQETQYF. CDR3 bases: TGTGCCAGCAGTTACCTGGCTAGCGGGGGCCAAGAGACCCAGTACTTC. The chain recombines TRBV6-2 or TRBV6-3 with TRBJ2-5, with 10 nucleotides matching TRBD2. The ends lost 2 bases at V and 1 base at J; junction bases unmatched: 4. The CDR3 consists of 16 residues. The germline CDR1 and CDR2 sequences are MNHEY and SVGEGT.

This rearrangement joins TRBV3-1 (or the pseudogene TRBV3-2) to TRBJ2-3; 7 nucleotides align to TRBD2. The CDR3 has 17 amino acids. Per the germline V gene, CDR1 is LGHDT and CDR2 is YNNKEL (reference sequence). The V segment lost 4 bases and the J segment 4 bases; nucleotides outside the gene matches: 14. The CDR3 loop is CASSRRGGGGKPDTQYF. Here the CDR3 DNA reads TGTGCCAGCAGCCGCCGGGGAGGCGGGGGAAAGCCAGATACGCAGTATTTT.

As concerns this clone: A junction boundary mismatches the germline segment, possibly from a read error. The chain is built from TRBV30 and TRBJ2-3; no clear D gene. The germline gives CDR1 GTSNPN, CDR2 SVGIG (reference sequence). The CDR3 is 12 amino acids. DNA for the CDR3: TGTGCCTGGAGTGTGCTCACAGATACGCAGTATTTC. Residues: CAWSVLTDTQYF.

The chain is built from TRBV3-1 (or the pseudogene TRBV3-2) and TRBJ2-2; D call uncertain. Germline CDR1 reads LGHDT; CDR2 reads YNNKEL (reference sequence). The CDR3 sequence is 13 residues long. Trimming removed 4 bases at V and 7 bases at J, with 10 bases between. The CDR3 here is CASSPMAYGELFF. CDR3 bases: TGTGCCAGCAGCCCTATGGCCTACGGGGAGCTGTTTTTT.

The CDR3 here is CASTPDRINSPLHF. CDR3 sequence (DNA): TGTGCCAGCACCCCGGACAGAATTAATTCACCCCTCCACTTT. The J gene is TRBJ1-6, the V gene TRBV5-8; D is perhaps TRBD1 (6 bases). V lost 6 bases to trimming and J lost 6 bases, with 13 bases between them. The CDR3 runs 14 residues. Looked up from germline, CDR1 is SGHTS and CDR2 is YDEGEE. Filled out from reference TRBV5-8 and TRBJ1-6, the complete variable domain reads EAGVTQSPTHLIKTRGQQATLRCSPISGHTSVYWYQQALGLGLQFLLWYDEGEERNRGNFPPRFSGRQFPNYSSELNVNALELEDSALYLCASTPDRINSPLHFGNGTRLTVT.